This T cell receptor (beta chain) was found in a study of blood T cell repertoires in COVID-19. Looking at the study overall: Sites across the United States, Italy and Spain contributed samples from acute and convalescent COVID-19. Sample material is recorded as cDNA or gDNA derived from T cells, B-cell-depleted T cells, or PBMCs.

The V and J ends lost 7 bases and 7 bases respectively, with 16 bases between them. This CDR3 contains 13 residues. Germline V gives CDR1 SQVTM, CDR2 ANQGSEA. Per the original methods: Estimated nucleated cell counts came from reference gene primer amplification. TCRdb's copy holds only in-frame clones and misses some; the assay was immunoSEQ multiplex PCR. That table is the source of V, J and clone size, and D and trimming were worked out from the DNA. The table includes 170,000 or so clones, 86% detected once. The material sequenced was peripheral blood. The gene calls are TRBV29-1 and TRBJ1-4; perhaps TRBD1 as D (6 bases). The sequence derives from a man aged 50-60 years with active or convalescent COVID-19. The CDR3 DNA reads TGCAGCGCTCTGACAGGCCTTGTTGAAAAACTGTTTTTT. It is translated as CSALTGLVEKLFF. Combining the CDR3 with reference TRBV29-1 and TRBJ1-4 gives the whole variable domain SAVISQKPSRDICQRGTSLTIQCQVDSQVTMMFWYRQQPGQSLTLIATANQGSEATYESGFVIDKFPISRPNLTFSTLTVSNMSPEDSSIYLCSALTGLVEKLFFGSGTQLSVL.